This TCR beta chain was captured by sequencing in a study of CD8 T cells in Susac syndrome. Reverse transcription of about 0.45 to 1 ug RNA was carried out with random hexamers. TCRdb reanalysed the immunoSEQ multiplex PCR reads using MiXCR and keeps one entry per CDR3 protein. This table has about 180,000 distinct CDR3 sequences, approximately 94% appearing once. Germline CDR1 is SGDLS and CDR2 is YYNGEE. Trimming at V came to 1 base and at J to 2 bases, leaving 5 bases not matched to a gene. The length of the CDR3 is 16 residues. Sequencing used CD4+ T cells from PBMCs. V usage is TRBV9 and J usage is TRBJ1-3; 8 bases fit TRBD1. The sequence was collected from a human donor with Susac syndrome. CDR3 amino acids: CASSVSGQGAGNTIYF. In DNA form, the CDR3 reads TGTGCCAGCAGCGTAAGCGGACAGGGCGCTGGAAACACCATATATTTT.